What follows describes a single T cell receptor (beta chain). Its antigen is unknown. Naive CD8 cells comprised CD45RO-negative, CCR7-positively selected cells, excluding terminally differentiated effector memory CD45RA+ cells. This record belongs to a study of shared clonotypes between healthy human individuals. Whole-study findings and limits: Clonotype sharing among donors was expected to depend on sequencing depth.

Sequencing used immunoSEQ multiplex PCR; TCRdb keeps in-frame clones, though not all of them. The table includes some 2 million clones, about 95% detected once. The receptor was derived from a man between 18 and 29 years old in good health. The sample comprised naive CD8+ T cells sorted from blood.

CDR3 residues: CASSLTGTVSYEQYF. CDR3 DNA: TGTGCCAGCAGTCTGACCGGGACAGTCTCCTACGAGCAGTACTTC. V usage is TRBV27 and J usage is TRBJ2-5; TRBD1 aligns across 7 bases. TRBJ2-7 matches the DNA end more closely, so the J call is doubtful. The CDR3 has 15 residues. CDR1 and CDR2 (germline): MNHEY, SMNVEV (reference sequence).